Each of the 25 T cell receptor beta chains below was sequenced from the same sample in a study of T cell responses to AZD1222 COVID-19 vaccine. Libraries were prepared by immunoSEQ multiplex PCR; TCRdb keeps only in-frame clonotypes and omits some of them. The sample shows about 150,000 clones, 90% to 95% of them seen only once. Here the sequenced sample was peripheral blood, taken on day 0 of AZD1222 vaccination. All receptors derive from an adult in good health.

The chain links TRBV5-1 to TRBJ2-7; tentative D call: TRBD1 (6 bases). V was shortened by 1 base and J by 4 bases, with 15 bases between the two germline ends. CDR3 length: 15 amino acids. Germline V CDR1 and CDR2: SGHRS, YFSETQ. The DNA of the CDR3 is TGCGCCAGCAGCTTGTCCTACGGCCAGGGGTACGAGCAGTACTTC. As protein: CASSLSYGQGYEQYF.

The genes are TRBV6-5 and TRBJ2-2, with D uncertain. Per the germline V gene, CDR1 is MNHEY and CDR2 is SVGAGI. V lost 4 bases and J 0 bases, leaving 6 bases between the germline ends. The CDR3 loop spans 14 amino acids. CDR3 sequence: CASSWGANTGELFF. In DNA form, the CDR3 reads TGTGCCAGCAGTTGGGGTGCGAACACCGGGGAGCTGTTTTTT.

CDR3 bases: TGTGCCAGCTCACCCGAGGGACATGGCTACACCTTC. This sequence encodes CASSPEGHGYTF. This chain uses TRBV18 with TRBJ1-2; possible D gene TRBD1, 5 bases. V was pared by 3 bases and J by 6 bases, with 8 bases between. The CDR3 covers 12 residues. Germline CDR1 is KGHSH and CDR2 is LQKENI.

DNA of the CDR3: TGTGCCAGCAAAATGGAACACACCTCCTATAATTCACCCCTCCACTTT. Translation: CASKMEHTSYNSPLHF. The chain carries TRBV6-4 and TRBJ1-6; D unresolved. CDR1 is MRHNA and CDR2 is SNTAGT in the germline V gene. This CDR3 is built from 16 residues. Deletions cut 7 bases from V and 0 bases from J, with 13 bases between.

This sequence joins TRBV18 and TRBJ2-1; 11 nucleotides line up with TRBD2. J lost 10 bases, V lost 3 bases, and 11 bases had no gene match. The CDR3 is made up of 16 amino acids. Germline V lookup: CDR1 KGHSH, CDR2 LQKENI. The CDR3 region is CASSPSTSGIGGEQFF. The CDR3 region has the DNA TGTGCCAGCTCACCCTCGACTAGCGGGATCGGAGGGGAGCAGTTCTTC.

This sequence joins TRBV7-2 and TRBJ2-3; TRBD2 matches at 14 bases. V lost 6 bases, J lost 7 bases, and 9 bases stayed unmatched. Germline V gene data show CDR1 as SGHTA and CDR2 as FQGNSA. The CDR3 extends over 16 amino acids. CDR3 sequence (DNA): TGTGCCAGCAGGCCAACCGGGACTAGCGGGAGAAATACGCAGTATTTT. This sequence encodes CASRPTGTSGRNTQYF.

The J gene is TRBJ1-1, the V gene TRBV12-5; D gene ambiguous. This CDR3 has 12 amino acids. Germline-derived CDR1 and CDR2 are LGHNT and FRNRAP. The V end lost 8 bases, the J end lost 1 base, and 8 bases lay between the germline ends. In nucleotides, the CDR3 is TGTGCTAGTCAACTTGGGAACACTGAAGCTTTCTTT. Amino acids: CASQLGNTEAFF.

The chain carries TRBV6-6 and TRBJ1-1, with D perhaps matching TRBD1 (5 bases). Trimming cost V 0 bases and J 5 bases, with 13 bases left between them. CDR1 is MNHNY, CDR2 SVGAGI, per germline (reference sequence). The CDR3 loop spans 15 amino acids. The CDR3 here is CASSYSKQVGTEAFF. CDR3 in DNA: TGTGCCAGCAGTTACTCGAAACAGGTGGGGACTGAAGCTTTCTTT.

The chain carries TRBV27 and TRBJ2-7, with 12 bases aligning to TRBD2. The CDR3 spans 21 residues. CDR1 MNHEY and CDR2 SMNVEV come from the germline V gene (reference sequence). J gave up 0 bases and V 5 bases, and 20 bases lay outside the gene matches. CDR3 nucleotides: TGTGCCAGCAGTCCCCCCGGGACAGGGATCGGACTAGCGGGACACTCCTACGAGCAGTACTTC. Encoded protein: CASSPPGTGIGLAGHSYEQYF.

This chain connects TRBV27 to TRBJ2-1, with TRBD2 identical over 9 bases. V lost 2 bases to trimming and J lost 9 bases; unmatched junction nucleotides: 8. The CDR3 covers 15 residues. CDR1 and CDR2 (germline): MNHEY, SMNVEV (reference sequence). The CDR3 DNA reads TGTGCCAGCAGTTTAAAGTTAGCGGGAGCCGGTGAGCAGTTCTTC. It yields the protein CASSLKLAGAGEQFF.

This clone is a singleton in its sample. The J gene is TRBJ2-3, the V gene TRBV7-8, with a possible D match to TRBD2 (6 bases). The CDR3 is made up of 14 amino acids. V gave up 4 bases and J gave up 0 bases, with 8 bases separating them. Germline V gene sequence: CDR1 SGHVS, CDR2 FQNEAQ. CDR3 residues: CASSWGTSTDTQYF. The CDR3 DNA reads TGTGCCAGCAGCTGGGGGACTAGCACAGATACGCAGTATTTT.

This chain links TRBV6-6 with TRBJ2-3; D remains unclear. The CDR3 covers 12 residues. Trimming removed 2 bases at V and 5 bases at J, with 5 bases between. The germline V gene has CDR1 MNHNY and CDR2 SVGAGI (reference sequence). The CDR3 region is CASSYRGDTQYF. For the CDR3, the DNA is TGTGCCAGCAGTTACCGTGGAGATACGCAGTATTTT.

Only one count was recorded for this clone. Different DNA sequences within this sample yield the same CDR3. This chain uses TRBV5-1 with TRBJ2-7; TRBD1 matches 9 bases. CDR1 and CDR2 from the germline V gene are SGHRS and YFSETQ. The V gene end was trimmed by 4 bases and the J gene end by 3 bases; junction bases not matched to a gene: 5. The CDR3 loop spans 14 amino acids. The chain's CDR3 is CASSPSGQGYEQYF. The CDR3 coding sequence is TGCGCCAGCAGCCCCTCGGGACAGGGCTACGAGCAGTACTTC.

This sequence joins TRBV2 and TRBJ1-5; 8 bases map to TRBD1. The V and J ends lost 5 bases and 4 bases, in that order; junction bases with no gene match: 7. Germline CDR1 is SNHLY and CDR2 is FYNNEI. This CDR3 has 15 residues. This CDR3 reads CASSRKTGDNQPQHF. In nucleotides, the CDR3 is TGTGCCAGCAGTCGCAAGACAGGGGATAATCAGCCCCAGCATTTT.

The CDR3 region has the DNA TGTGCCAGCAGCCGGCGGGAGGGCCTGGAAGAGCAGTTCTTC. Translation gives CASSRREGLEEQFF. This rearrangement joins TRBV4-2 to TRBJ2-1; TRBD2 aligns across 9 bases. Looked up from germline, CDR1 is LGHNA and CDR2 is YNFKEQ. Germline trimming cut 4 bases from V and 10 bases from J; bases unmatched to any gene: 8. The CDR3 sequence is 14 residues long.

The CDR3 DNA reads as TGTGCCAGTAGCATAACGAGCGGACCCTACAATGAGCAGTTCTTC. This sequence encodes CASSITSGPYNEQFF. The chain uses TRBV19 and TRBJ2-1, with D tentatively TRBD2 (5 bases). The V and J ends lost 6 bases and 2 bases respectively, with 14 bases between them. In germline, CDR1 is LNHDA, CDR2 SQIVND (reference sequence). This CDR3 region has 15 residues.

The chain recombines TRBV6-5 with TRBJ2-3; D is perhaps TRBD2 (6 bases). Germline V gene sequence: CDR1 MNHEY, CDR2 SVGAGI. The V gene lost 4 bases and the J gene lost 0 bases, with 14 bases spanning the gap. The CDR3 sequence is 16 residues long. CDR3 sequence: CASSSRGGTSTDTQYF. Written as DNA, the CDR3 is TGTGCCAGCAGTTCCCGGGGCGGGACTAGCACAGATACGCAGTATTTT.

This rearrangement joins TRBV7-6 to TRBJ2-2; 11 bases agree with TRBD2. The V segment lost 0 bases and the J segment 6 bases; nucleotides outside the gene matches: 3. The length of the CDR3 is 16 residues. Germline lookup yields CDR1 SGHVS and CDR2 FNYEAQ. In nucleotides, the CDR3 is TGTGCCAGCAGCTTAGCTGTAGCGGGAGGGGCCGGGGAGCTGTTTTTT. Its translation: CASSLAVAGGAGELFF.

The chain carries TRBV7-2 and TRBJ2-2, with 10 bases aligning to TRBD2. The CDR3 has 17 residues. The trim removed 1 base at V and 3 bases at J, leaving 5 bases unmatched. Germline V gene data show CDR1 as SGHTA and CDR2 as FQGNSA. CDR3 DNA sequence: TGTGCCAGCAGCTTAGTCTCTAGCGGGAGTTACACCGGGGAGCTGTTTTTT. Its translation: CASSLVSSGSYTGELFF.

The chain uses TRBV4-3 and TRBJ2-7, with 10 bases that match TRBD2. The CDR3 sequence is 15 residues long. CDR1 is LGHNA, CDR2 YSLEER, per germline. V dropped 1 base and J dropped 3; count of bases not matched to a gene: 3. CDR3 loop: CASSQGTSGNYEQYF. The CDR3 DNA is TGCGCCAGCAGCCAAGGGACTAGCGGAAACTACGAGCAGTACTTC.

This chain uses TRBV24-1 with TRBJ2-3, with 11 positions matching TRBD1. Germline trimming cut 4 bases from V and 8 bases from J; bases unmatched to any gene: 13. The germline gives CDR1 KGHDR, CDR2 SFDVKD. There are 17 residues in the CDR3. The CDR3 loop reads CATSEPGTGGRLGTQYF. CDR3 DNA: TGTGCCACCAGTGAACCCGGGACAGGGGGGCGTCTGGGTACGCAGTATTTT.

V usage is TRBV3-1 (or the pseudogene TRBV3-2) and J usage is TRBJ1-6; D is perhaps TRBD1 (5 bases). There are 13 residues in the CDR3. Germline V gene data show CDR1 as LGHDT and CDR2 as YNNKEL (reference sequence). Trimming left V 6 bases short and J 13 bases short, with 16 bases between. The CDR3 region has the DNA TGTGCCAGCAGTTTCGACCGAGGGGCCCCCCTCCACTTT. Translated, it gives CASSFDRGAPLHF.

The rearrangement joins TRBV19 to TRBJ2-3, with 11 bases identical to TRBD2. CDR3 size: 15 residues. The trim removed 6 bases at V and 2 bases at J, leaving 4 bases unmatched. CDR1 is LNHDA, CDR2 SQIVND, per germline (reference sequence). In DNA, the CDR3 is TGTGCCAGTAGGTTGACTAGCGGGAACACAGATACGCAGTATTTT. It is translated as CASRLTSGNTDTQYF. The whole variable domain, remainder taken from reference TRBV19 and TRBJ2-3, is DGGITQSPKYLFRKEGQNVTLSCEQNLNHDAMYWYRQDPGQGLRLIYYSQIVNDFQKGDIAEGYSVSREKKESFPLTVTSAQKNPTAFYLCASRLTSGNTDTQYFGPGTRLTVL.

V gene TRBV4-2 combines with J gene TRBJ1-2; 7 bases line up with TRBD1. V was clipped by 4 bases and J by 4 bases; unmatched bases: 6. Germline V gives CDR1 LGHNA, CDR2 YNFKEQ. This CDR3 contains 14 residues. In nucleotides, the CDR3 is TGTGCCAGCAGCCCTCCGGGACAGTCCTATGGCTACACCTTC. This sequence encodes CASSPPGQSYGYTF.

The J gene is TRBJ1-5, the V gene TRBV6-2 or TRBV6-3; D possibly corresponds to TRBD1 (6 bases). The V end lost 2 bases, the J end lost 1 base, and 15 bases lay between the germline ends. Germline assignment: CDR1 MNHEY and CDR2 SVGEGT. The CDR3 runs to 17 residues. For the CDR3, the DNA is TGTGCCAGCAGTTACCCCGTCAGGGGACGGAGCAATCAGCCCCAGCATTTT. The encoded protein is CASSYPVRGRSNQPQHF.